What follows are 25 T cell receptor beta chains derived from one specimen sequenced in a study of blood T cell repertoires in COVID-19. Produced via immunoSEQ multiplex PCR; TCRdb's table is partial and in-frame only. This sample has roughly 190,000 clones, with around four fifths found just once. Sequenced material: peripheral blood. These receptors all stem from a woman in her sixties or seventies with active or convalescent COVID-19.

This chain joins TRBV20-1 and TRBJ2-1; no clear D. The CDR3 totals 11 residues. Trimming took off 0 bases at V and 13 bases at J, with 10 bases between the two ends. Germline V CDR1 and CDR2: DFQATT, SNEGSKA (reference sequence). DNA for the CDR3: TGCAGTGCTAGAGATGTCCTAGACCAGTTCTTC. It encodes CSARDVLDQFF.

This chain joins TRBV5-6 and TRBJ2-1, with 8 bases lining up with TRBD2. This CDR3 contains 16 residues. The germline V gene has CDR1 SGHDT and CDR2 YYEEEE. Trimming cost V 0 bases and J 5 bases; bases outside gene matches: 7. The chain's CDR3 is CASSLAARGADNEQFF. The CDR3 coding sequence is TGTGCCAGCAGCTTGGCCGCGCGGGGGGCTGACAATGAGCAGTTCTTC.

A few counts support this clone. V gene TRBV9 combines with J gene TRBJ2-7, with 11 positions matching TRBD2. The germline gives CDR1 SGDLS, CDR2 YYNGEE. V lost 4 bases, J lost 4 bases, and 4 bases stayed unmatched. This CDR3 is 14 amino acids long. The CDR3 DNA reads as TGTGCCAGCAGCCCCGGGACTAGCGGATACGAGCAGTACTTC. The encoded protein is CASSPGTSGYEQYF.

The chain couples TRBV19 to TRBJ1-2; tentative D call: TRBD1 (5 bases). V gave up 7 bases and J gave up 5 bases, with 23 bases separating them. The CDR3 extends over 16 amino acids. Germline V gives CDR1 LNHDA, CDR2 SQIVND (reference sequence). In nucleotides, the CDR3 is TGTGCCAGTAATGGAGTGGCGATGGGGGGATCTTATGGCTACACCTTC. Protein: CASNGVAMGGSYGYTF.

The CDR3 region is CASSDRTGIDNEQFF. The CDR3 DNA is TGTGCCAGCAGCGACCGGACAGGGATCGACAATGAGCAGTTCTTC. The rearrangement joins TRBV7-9 to TRBJ2-1, with 8 bases identical to TRBD1. CDR3 length equals 15 residues. V was clipped by 5 bases and J by 5 bases; unmatched bases: 8. Germline V lookup: CDR1 SEHNR, CDR2 FQNEAQ (reference sequence).

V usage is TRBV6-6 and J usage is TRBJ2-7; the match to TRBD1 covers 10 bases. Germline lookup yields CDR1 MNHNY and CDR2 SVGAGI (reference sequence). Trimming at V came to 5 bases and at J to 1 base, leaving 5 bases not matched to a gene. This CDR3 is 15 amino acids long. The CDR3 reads CASSAGQGNSYEQYF. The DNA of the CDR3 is TGTGCCAGCAGTGCGGGACAGGGGAATTCCTACGAGCAGTACTTC.

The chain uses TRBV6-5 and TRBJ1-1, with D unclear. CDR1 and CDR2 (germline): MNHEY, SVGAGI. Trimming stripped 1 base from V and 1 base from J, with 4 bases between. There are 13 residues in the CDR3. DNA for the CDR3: TGTGCCAGCAGTTACTGGGCGAACACTGAAGCTTTCTTT. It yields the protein CASSYWANTEAFF.

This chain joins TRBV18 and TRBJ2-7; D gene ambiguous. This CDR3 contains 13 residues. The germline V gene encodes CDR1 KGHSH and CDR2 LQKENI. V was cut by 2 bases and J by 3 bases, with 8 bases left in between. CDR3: CASSPTTLYEQYF. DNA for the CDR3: TGTGCCAGCTCACCAACTACCCTCTACGAGCAGTACTTC. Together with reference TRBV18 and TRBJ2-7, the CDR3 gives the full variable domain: NAGVMQNPRHLVRRRGQEARLRCSPMKGHSHVYWYRQLPEEGLKFMVYLQKENIIDESGMPKERFSAEFPKEGPSILRIQQVVRGDSAAYFCASSPTTLYEQYFGPGTRLTVT.

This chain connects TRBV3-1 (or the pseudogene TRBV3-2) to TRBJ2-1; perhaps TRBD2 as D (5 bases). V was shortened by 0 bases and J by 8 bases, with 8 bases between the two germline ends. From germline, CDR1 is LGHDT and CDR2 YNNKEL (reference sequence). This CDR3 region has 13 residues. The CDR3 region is CASSQELEYEQFF. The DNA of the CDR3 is TGTGCCAGCAGCCAAGAACTAGAGTATGAGCAGTTCTTC.

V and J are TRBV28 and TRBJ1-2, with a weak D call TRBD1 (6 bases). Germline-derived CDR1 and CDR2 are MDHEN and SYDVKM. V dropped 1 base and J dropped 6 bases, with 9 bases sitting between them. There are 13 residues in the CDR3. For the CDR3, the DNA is TGTGCCAGCAGTTTATCAGGGGTTGATGGCTACACCTTC. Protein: CASSLSGVDGYTF.

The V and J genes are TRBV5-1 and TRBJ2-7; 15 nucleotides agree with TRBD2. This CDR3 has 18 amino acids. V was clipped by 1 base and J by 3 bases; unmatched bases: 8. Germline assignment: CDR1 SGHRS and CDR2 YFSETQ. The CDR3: CASSLWGTSGRRSYEQYF. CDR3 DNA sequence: TGCGCCAGCAGCTTGTGGGGGACTAGCGGGAGGCGTAGCTACGAGCAGTACTTC.

The CDR3 sequence is CASSSPPGQGFRNTIYF. In nucleotides, the CDR3 is TGTGCCAGCAGTTCGCCCCCGGGACAGGGCTTCAGAAACACCATATATTTT. V is TRBV28 and J is TRBJ1-3; 9 bases match TRBD1. Germline lookup yields CDR1 MDHEN and CDR2 SYDVKM. The V gene end was trimmed by 4 bases and the J gene end by 5 bases; junction bases not matched to a gene: 12. The CDR3 runs to 17 residues. The full variable domain, with the rest looked up from reference TRBV28 and TRBJ1-3, is DVKVTQSSRYLVKRTGEKVFLECVQDMDHENMFWYRQDPGLGLRLIYFSYDVKMKEKGDIPEGYSVSREKKERFSLILESASTNQTSMYLCASSSPPGQGFRNTIYFGEGSWLTVV.

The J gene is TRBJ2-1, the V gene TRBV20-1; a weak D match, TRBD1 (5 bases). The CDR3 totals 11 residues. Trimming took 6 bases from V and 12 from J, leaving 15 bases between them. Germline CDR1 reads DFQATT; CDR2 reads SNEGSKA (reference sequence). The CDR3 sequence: CSAQTGLGQFF. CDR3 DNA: TGCAGTGCCCAAACAGGTCTGGGGCAGTTCTTC.

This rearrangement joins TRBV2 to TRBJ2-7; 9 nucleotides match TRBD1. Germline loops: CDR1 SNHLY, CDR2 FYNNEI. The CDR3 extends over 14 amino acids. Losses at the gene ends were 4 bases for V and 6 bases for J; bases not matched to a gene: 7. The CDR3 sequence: CASSGTGVVGEQYF. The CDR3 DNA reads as TGTGCCAGCAGTGGGACAGGGGTGGTTGGCGAGCAGTACTTC.

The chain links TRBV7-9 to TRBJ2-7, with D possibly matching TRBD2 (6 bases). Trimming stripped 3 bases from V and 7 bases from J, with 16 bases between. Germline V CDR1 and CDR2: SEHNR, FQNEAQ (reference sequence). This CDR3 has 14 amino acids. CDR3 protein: CASSLEGRAREQYF. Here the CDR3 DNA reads TGTGCCAGCAGCTTGGAGGGCCGGGCGAGAGAGCAGTACTTC.

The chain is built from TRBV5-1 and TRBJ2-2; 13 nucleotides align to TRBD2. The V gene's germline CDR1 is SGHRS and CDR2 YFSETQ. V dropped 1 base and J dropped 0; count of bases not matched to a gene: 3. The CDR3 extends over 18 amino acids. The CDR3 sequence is CASSLKLAGGSNTGELFF. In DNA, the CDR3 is TGCGCCAGCAGCTTGAAACTAGCGGGAGGGTCGAACACCGGGGAGCTGTTTTTT.

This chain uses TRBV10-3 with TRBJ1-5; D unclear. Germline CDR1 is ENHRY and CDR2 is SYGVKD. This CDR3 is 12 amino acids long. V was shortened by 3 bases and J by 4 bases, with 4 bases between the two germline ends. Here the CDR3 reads CAISDLNQPQHF. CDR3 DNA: TGTGCCATCAGTGATCTTAATCAGCCCCAGCATTTT.

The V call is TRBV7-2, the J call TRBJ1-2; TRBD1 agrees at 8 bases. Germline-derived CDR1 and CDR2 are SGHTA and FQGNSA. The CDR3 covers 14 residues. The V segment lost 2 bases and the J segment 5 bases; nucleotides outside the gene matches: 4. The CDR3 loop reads CASSLSGGGYGYTF. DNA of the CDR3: TGTGCCAGCAGCTTATCAGGGGGCGGTTATGGCTACACCTTC.

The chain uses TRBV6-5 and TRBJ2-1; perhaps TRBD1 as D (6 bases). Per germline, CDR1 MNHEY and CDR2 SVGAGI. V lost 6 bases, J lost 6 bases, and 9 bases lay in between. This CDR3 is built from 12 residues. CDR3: CASSAQGNEQFF. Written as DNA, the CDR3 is TGTGCCAGCAGCGCACAGGGCAATGAGCAGTTCTTC.

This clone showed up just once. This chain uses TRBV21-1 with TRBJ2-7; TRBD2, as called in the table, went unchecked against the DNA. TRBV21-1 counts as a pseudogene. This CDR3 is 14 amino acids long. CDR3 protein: CASSKSGNSYEQYF. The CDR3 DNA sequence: TGTGCCAGCAGCAAGTCCGGGAACAGCTACGAGCAGTACTTC.

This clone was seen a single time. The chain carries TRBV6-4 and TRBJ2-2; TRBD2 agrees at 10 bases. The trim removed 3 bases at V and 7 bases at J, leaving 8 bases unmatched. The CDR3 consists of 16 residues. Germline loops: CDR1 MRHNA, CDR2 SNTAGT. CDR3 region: CASSEAAGGPHGELFF. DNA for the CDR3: TGTGCCAGCAGTGAAGCAGCGGGAGGGCCCCACGGGGAGCTGTTTTTT.

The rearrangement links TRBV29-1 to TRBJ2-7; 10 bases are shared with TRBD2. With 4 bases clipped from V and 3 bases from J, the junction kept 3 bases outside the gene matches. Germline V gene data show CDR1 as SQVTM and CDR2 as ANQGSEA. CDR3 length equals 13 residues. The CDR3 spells CSVGTSGNYEQYF. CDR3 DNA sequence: TGCAGCGTTGGTACTAGCGGGAACTACGAGCAGTACTTC.

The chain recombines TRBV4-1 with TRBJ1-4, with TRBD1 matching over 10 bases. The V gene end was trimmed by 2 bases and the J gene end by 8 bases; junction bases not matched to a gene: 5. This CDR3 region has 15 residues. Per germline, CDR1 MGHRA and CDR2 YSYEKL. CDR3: CASSQPGQGREKLFF. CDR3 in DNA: TGCGCCAGCAGCCAACCGGGACAGGGGAGGGAAAAACTGTTTTTT.

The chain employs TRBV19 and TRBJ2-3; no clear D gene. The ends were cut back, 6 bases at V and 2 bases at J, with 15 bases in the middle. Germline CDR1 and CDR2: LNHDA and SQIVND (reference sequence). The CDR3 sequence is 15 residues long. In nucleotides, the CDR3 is TGTGCCAGTAGGAGCATCCTAAAAACCACAGATACGCAGTATTTT. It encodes CASRSILKTTDTQYF.

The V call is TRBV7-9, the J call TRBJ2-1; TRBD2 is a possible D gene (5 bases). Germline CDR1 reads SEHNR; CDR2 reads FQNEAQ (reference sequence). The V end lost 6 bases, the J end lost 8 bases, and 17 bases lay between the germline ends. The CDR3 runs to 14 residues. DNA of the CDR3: TGTGCCAGCAGTTTCAGCGGAATCGGGGATGAGCAGTTCTTC. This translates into CASSFSGIGDEQFF.